This TCR beta chain came from a study of cytomegalovirus exposure and HLA in healthy donors. Findings and caveats of the study: V- and J-gene trimming of TCR beta was linked (in a later analysis) to a missense DCLRE1C variant. Presence/absence analyses rested on an assumption that sequencing depth was roughly uniform across donors.

It was with 60 Vbeta and 13 Jbeta primers that the PCR ran. The protocol was immunoSEQ multiplex PCR, while the TCRdb copy is restricted to in-frame clones and leaves out a portion. The sample shows approximately 150,000 clones, over 75% of them seen only once. A remark on this clone: Antigen specificity is unknown.

CDR3 length: 12 residues. V lost 5 bases and J lost 1, with 6 bases in between. Germline CDR1 SGHNT, CDR2 YYREEE (reference sequence). The genes are TRBV5-4 and TRBJ2-5; D not certain. Sequences were obtained from PBMCs. The receptor comes from a man aged 35 to 55 in good health and CMV-seronegative. The CDR3, as DNA: TGTGCCAGCAGTTATAGCCAAGAGACCCAGTACTTC. This codes for CASSYSQETQYF.